This entry is about one T cell receptor beta chain. Its antigen remains unidentified. There are no base qualities to consult, and no much larger clone falls within one base. Measured from the cysteine to the phenylalanine, the CDR3 is 14 residues long. CDR3 DNA only is kept here, 42 bases in frame from base 1. CDR1 and CDR2 are drawn from the germline V gene: MNHEY, SVGEGT. V is reduced by 4 bases and J by 3 bases, leaving a spacing of 10 bases between them. The data are from a study of control samples from healthy donors and cancer patients (dated by TCRdb to 2020 to 2022). The library was prepared using the immunoSEQ multiplex PCR assay. TCRdb mirrors the immuneACCESS table, restricted to in-frame sequences. Some clones are absent from its copies; in checked studies, under half trace to an unresolved V gene, and the reason for the others is unknown. The sample table shows 60,000 to 75,000 clones, and 85% are seen once. Roughly 6% of the sample is taken by the ten largest.

The sequence was collected from a man aged 40-55 years in good health. The sequenced sample consisted of blood. The V gene is TRBV6-2 or TRBV6-3 and the J gene is TRBJ2-4, with TRBD1 tentatively as D gene (6 bases match). DNA sequence: TGTGCCAGCAGTTTTGACAGGAACAAAAACATTCAGTACTTC. This is translated as CASSFDRNKNIQYF.